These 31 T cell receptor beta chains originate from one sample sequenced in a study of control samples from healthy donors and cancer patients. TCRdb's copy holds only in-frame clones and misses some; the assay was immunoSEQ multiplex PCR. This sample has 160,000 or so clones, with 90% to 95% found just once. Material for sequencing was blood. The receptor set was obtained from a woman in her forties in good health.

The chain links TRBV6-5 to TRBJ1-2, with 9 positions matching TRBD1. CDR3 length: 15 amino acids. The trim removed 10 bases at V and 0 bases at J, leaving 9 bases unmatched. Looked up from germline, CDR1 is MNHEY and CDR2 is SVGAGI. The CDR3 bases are TGTGCCACGCGACAGGGGGACCGAGCTAACTATGGCTACACCTTC. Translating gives CATRQGDRANYGYTF.

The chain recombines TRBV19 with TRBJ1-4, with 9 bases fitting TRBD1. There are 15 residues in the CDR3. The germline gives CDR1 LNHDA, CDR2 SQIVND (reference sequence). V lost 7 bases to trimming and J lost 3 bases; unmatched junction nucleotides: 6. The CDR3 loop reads CASKAQGASNEKLFF. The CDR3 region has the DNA TGTGCCAGTAAGGCACAGGGGGCTTCTAATGAAAAACTGTTTTTT.

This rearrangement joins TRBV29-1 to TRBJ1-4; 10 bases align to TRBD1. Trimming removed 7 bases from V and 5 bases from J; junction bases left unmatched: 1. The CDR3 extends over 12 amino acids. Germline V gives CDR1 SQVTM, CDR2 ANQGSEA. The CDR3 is CSGGQGNEKLFF. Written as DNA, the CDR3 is TGCAGCGGGGGACAGGGGAATGAAAAACTGTTTTTT.

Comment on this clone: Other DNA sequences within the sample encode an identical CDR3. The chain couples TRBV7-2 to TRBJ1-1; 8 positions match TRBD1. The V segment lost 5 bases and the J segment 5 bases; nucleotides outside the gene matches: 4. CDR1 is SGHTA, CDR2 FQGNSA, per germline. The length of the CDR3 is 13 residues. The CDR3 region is CASSLTGGTEAFF. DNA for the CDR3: TGTGCCAGCAGCCTTACAGGGGGTACTGAAGCTTTCTTT.

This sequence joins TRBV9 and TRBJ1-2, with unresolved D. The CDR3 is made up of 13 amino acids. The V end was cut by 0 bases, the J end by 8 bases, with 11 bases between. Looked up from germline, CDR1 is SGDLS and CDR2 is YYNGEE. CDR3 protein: CASSVVSGRGYTF. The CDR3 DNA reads TGTGCCAGCAGCGTAGTGTCAGGCCGAGGCTACACCTTC.

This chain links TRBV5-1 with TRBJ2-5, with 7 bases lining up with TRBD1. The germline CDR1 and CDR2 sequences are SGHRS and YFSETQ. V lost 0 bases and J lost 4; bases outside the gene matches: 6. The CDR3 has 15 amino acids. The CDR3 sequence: CASSLGQGLGETQYF. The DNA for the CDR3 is TGCGCCAGCAGCTTGGGACAGGGCTTGGGAGAGACCCAGTACTTC.

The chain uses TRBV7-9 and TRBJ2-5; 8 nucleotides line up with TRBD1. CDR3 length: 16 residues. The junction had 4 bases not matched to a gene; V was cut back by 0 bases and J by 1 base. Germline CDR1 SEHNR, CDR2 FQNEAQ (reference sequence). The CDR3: CASSLAGRGPQETQYF. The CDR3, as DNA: TGTGCCAGCAGCTTAGCTGGCAGGGGGCCCCAAGAGACCCAGTACTTC.

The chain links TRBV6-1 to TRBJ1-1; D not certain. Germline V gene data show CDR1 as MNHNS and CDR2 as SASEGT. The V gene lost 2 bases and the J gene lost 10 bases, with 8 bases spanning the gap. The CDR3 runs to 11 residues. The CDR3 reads CASSEPRLAFF. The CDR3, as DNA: TGTGCCAGCAGTGAACCCAGACTAGCTTTCTTT.

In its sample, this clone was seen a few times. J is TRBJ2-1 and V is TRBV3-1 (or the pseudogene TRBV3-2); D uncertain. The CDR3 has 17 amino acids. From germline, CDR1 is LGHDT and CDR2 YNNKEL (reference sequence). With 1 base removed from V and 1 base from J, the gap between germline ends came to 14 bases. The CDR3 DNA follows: TGTGCCAGCAGCCAAGCAGTCCGTGGAGAGTCCTACAATGAGCAGTTCTTC. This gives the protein CASSQAVRGESYNEQFF.

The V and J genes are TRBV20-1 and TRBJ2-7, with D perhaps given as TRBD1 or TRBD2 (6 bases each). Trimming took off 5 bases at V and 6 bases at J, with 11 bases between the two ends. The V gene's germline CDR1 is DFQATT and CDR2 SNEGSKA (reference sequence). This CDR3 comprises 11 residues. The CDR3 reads CSALGGFEQYF. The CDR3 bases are TGCAGTGCTCTAGGGGGGTTCGAGCAGTACTTC.

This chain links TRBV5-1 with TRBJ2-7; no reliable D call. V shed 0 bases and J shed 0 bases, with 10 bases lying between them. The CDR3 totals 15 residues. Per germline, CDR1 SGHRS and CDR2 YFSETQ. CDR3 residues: CASSLEPGRSYEQYF. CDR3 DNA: TGCGCCAGCAGCTTGGAGCCTGGCCGCTCCTACGAGCAGTACTTC.

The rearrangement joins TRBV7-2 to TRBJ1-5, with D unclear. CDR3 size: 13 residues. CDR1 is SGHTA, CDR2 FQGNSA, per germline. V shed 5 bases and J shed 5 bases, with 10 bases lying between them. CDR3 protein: CASSAAPYQPQHF. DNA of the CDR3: TGTGCCAGCAGCGCCGCACCCTATCAGCCCCAGCATTTT.

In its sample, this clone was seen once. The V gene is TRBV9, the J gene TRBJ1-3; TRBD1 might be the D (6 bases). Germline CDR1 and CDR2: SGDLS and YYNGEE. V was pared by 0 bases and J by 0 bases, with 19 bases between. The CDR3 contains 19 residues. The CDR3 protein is CASSVAKSGTSYSGNTIYF. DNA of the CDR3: TGTGCCAGCAGCGTAGCCAAGTCCGGGACAAGCTACTCTGGAAACACCATATATTTT.

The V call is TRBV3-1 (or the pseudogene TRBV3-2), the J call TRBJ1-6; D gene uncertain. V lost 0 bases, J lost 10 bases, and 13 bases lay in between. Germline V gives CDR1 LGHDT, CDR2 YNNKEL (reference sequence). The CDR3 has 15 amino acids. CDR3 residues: CASSQEAGLYSPLHF. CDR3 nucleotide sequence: TGTGCCAGCAGCCAAGAAGCGGGGTTATACTCACCCCTCCACTTT.

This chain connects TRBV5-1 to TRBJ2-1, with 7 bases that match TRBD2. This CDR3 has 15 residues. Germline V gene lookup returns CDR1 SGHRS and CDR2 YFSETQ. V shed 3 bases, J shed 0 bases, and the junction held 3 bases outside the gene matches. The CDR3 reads CASSSSGLSYNEQFF. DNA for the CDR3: TGCGCCAGCAGCTCTAGCGGCCTCTCCTACAATGAGCAGTTCTTC.

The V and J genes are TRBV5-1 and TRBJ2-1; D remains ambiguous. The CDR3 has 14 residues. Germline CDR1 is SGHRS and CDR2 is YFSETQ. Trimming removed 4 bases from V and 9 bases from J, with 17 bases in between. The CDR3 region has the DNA TGCGCCAGCAGCCCCCCAGGAGTGCCCCGTGAGCAGTTCTTC. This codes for CASSPPGVPREQFF. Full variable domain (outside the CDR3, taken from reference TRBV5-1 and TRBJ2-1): KAGVTQTPRYLIKTRGQQVTLSCSPISGHRSVSWYQQTPGQGLQFLFEYFSETQRNKGNFPGRFSGRQFSNSRSEMNVSTLELGDSALYLCASSPPGVPREQFFGPGTRLTVL.

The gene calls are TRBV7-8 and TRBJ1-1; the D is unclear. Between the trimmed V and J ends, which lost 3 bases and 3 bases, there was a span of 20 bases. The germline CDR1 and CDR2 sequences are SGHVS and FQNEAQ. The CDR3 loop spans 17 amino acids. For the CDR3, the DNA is TGTGCCAGCAGCTTTAAAAGGGAACCTAGACCGTACACTGAAGCTTTCTTT. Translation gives CASSFKREPRPYTEAFF.

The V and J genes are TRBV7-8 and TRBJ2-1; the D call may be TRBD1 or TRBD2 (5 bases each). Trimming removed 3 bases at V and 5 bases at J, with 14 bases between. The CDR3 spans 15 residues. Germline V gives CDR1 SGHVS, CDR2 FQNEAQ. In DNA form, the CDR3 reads TGTGCCAGCAGCTTGGGACGTTTAGGGGACAATGAGCAGTTCTTC. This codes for CASSLGRLGDNEQFF.

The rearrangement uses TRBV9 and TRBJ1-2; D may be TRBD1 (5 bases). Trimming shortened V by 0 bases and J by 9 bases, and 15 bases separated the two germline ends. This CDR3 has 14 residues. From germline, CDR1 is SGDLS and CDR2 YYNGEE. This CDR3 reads CASSVGGDSLSYTF. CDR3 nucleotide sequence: TGTGCCAGCAGCGTAGGGGGAGACAGCCTCAGCTACACCTTC.

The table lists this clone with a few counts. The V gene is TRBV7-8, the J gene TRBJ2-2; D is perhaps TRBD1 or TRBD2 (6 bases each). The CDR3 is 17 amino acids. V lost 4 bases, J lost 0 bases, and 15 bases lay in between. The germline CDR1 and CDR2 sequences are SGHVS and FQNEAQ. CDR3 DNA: TGTGCCAGCAGCTCCAGTCGGGGGCGGTCGAACACCGGGGAGCTGTTTTTT. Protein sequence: CASSSSRGRSNTGELFF. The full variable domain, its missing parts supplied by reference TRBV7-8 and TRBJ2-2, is GAGVSQSPRYKVAKRGQDVALRCDPISGHVSLFWYQQALGQGPEFLTYFQNEAQLDKSGLPSDRFFAERPEGSVSTLKIQRTQQEDSAVYLCASSSSRGRSNTGELFFGEGSRLTVL.

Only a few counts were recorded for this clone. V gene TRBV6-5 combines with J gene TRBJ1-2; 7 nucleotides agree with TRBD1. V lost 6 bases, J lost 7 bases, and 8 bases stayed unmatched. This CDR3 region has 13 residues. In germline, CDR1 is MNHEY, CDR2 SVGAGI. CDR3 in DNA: TGTGCCAGCAGGGGTACCGACAGGGTTGGCTACACCTTC. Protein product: CASRGTDRVGYTF.

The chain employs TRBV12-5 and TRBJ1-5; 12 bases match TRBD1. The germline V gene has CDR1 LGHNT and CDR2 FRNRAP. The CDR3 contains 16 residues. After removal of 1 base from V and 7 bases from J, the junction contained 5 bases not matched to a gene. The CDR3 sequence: CASGLDRDRGQQPQHF. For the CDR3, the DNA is TGTGCTAGTGGTTTGGACCGGGACAGGGGGCAACAGCCCCAGCATTTT.

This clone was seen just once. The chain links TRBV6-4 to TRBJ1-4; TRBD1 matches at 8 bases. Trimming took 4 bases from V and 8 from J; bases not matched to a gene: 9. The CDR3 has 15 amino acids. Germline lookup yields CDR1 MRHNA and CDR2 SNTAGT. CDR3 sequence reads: CASSAMTGEGEKLFF. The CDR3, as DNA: TGTGCCAGCAGTGCTATGACAGGGGAAGGGGAAAAACTGTTTTTT.

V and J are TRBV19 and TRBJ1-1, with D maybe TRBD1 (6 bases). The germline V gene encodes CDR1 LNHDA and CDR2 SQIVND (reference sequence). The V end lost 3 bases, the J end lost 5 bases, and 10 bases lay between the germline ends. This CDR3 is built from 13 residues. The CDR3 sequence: CASSINRETEAFF. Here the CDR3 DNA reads TGTGCCAGTAGTATTAACAGGGAAACTGAAGCTTTCTTT. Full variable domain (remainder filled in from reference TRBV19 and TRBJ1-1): DGGITQSPKYLFRKEGQNVTLSCEQNLNHDAMYWYRQDPGQGLRLIYYSQIVNDFQKGDIAEGYSVSREKKESFPLTVTSAQKNPTAFYLCASSINRETEAFFGQGTRLTVV.

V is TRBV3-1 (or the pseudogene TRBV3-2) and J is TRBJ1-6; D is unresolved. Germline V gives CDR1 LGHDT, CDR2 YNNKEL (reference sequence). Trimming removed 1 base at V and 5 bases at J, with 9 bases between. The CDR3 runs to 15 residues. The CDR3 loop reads CASSQGHTDNSPLHF. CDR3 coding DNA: TGTGCCAGCAGCCAAGGGCACACAGATAATTCACCCCTCCACTTT.

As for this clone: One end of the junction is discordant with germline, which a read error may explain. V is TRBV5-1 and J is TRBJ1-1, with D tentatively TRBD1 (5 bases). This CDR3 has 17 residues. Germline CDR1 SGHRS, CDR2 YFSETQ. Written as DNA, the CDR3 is TGCGCCAGCAGCCTTGCCCCTTGGCCAACATCGGGGACTGGAGCTTTCTTT. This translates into CASSLAPWPTSGTGAFF.

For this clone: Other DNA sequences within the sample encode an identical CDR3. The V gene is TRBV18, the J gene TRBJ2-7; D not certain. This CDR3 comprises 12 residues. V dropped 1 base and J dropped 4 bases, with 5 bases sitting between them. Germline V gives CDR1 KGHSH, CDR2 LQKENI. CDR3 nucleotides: TGTGCCAGCTCACCACGATCGTACGAGCAGTACTTC. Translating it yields CASSPRSYEQYF.

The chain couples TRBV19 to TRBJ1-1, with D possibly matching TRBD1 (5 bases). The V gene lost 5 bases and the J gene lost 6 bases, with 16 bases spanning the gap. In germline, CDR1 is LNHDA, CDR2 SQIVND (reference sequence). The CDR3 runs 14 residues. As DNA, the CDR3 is TGTGCCAGTAGTGGCGGCAGGGAGGAGCCTGAAGCTTTCTTT. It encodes CASSGGREEPEAFF. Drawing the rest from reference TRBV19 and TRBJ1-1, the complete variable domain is DGGITQSPKYLFRKEGQNVTLSCEQNLNHDAMYWYRQDPGQGLRLIYYSQIVNDFQKGDIAEGYSVSREKKESFPLTVTSAQKNPTAFYLCASSGGREEPEAFFGQGTRLTVV.

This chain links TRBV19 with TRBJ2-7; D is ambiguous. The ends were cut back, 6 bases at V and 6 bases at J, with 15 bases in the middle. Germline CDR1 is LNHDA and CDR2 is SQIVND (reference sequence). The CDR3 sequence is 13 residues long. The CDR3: CASRGAAEVEQYF. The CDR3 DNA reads TGTGCCAGTAGGGGCGCGGCTGAGGTCGAGCAGTACTTC.

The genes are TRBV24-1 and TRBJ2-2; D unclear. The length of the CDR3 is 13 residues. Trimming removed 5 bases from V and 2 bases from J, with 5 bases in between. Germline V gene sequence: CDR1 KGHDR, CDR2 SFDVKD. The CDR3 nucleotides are TGTGCCACCAGTGCTCACAACACCGGGGAGCTGTTTTTT. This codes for CATSAHNTGELFF.

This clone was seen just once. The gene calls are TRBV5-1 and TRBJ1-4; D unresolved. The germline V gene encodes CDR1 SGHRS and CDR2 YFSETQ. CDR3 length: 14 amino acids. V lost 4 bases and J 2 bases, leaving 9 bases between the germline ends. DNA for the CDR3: TGCGCCAGCAGCCGGGAGGGTACTAATGAAAAACTGTTTTTT. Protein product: CASSREGTNEKLFF.